This T cell receptor beta chain was profiled in a study of brain T cells in children with intractable seizures. Trimming removed 2 bases from V and 1 base from J; junction bases left unmatched: 2. This CDR3 contains 16 residues. The germline CDR1 and CDR2 sequences are SGHTA and FQGNSA. Profiled with immunoSEQ multiplex PCR; TCRdb holds only in-frame clones, not every one. This sample has about 340,000 clones; 93% occur once, and the top ten carry around 6%. Points from the study as a whole: Clones missing pre-surgery may reflect undersampling of that blood sample. Viral specificity was inferred only from CDR3 similarity; HCMV serostatus was unknown.

Time point given: blood from clinic visit 5 months post-surgery; TSC patient then seizure free. Sequencing was limited to surgery cases with top T cell transcript signatures in brain tissue. Patients received at least one anti-epileptic drug before surgery. This clone was picked up one time. Antigen specificity is unknown. The genes are TRBV7-2 and TRBJ2-3; TRBD2 matches 11 bases. The TCR sequence derives from a boy less than two years old with tuberous sclerosis and intractable seizures. The starting material was peripheral blood, obtained around 5 months after surgery. The CDR3 sequence: CASSLLAGGRTDTQYF. In DNA, the CDR3 is TGTGCCAGCAGCTTACTAGCGGGAGGACGCACAGATACGCAGTATTTT.